The next 30 T cell receptor beta chains were all read from a single sample in a study of blood T cells in healthy people across ages. The second PCR ran 7 to 11 cycles with a sample-barcoded 5' primer and J-beta primers. TCRdb passed the 5' RACE reads through MiXCR, listing each CDR3 protein once. The sample carries 600,000 to 800,000 distinct CDR3 sequences, around 21% recorded once. The sample was blood. These receptors all stem from a man aged 65 to 79 in good health.

This clonotype showed up many times. The chain employs TRBV4-3 and TRBJ2-5; TRBD1 agrees at 7 bases. The J call may be faulty, since TRBJ2-7 better matches the DNA end. The CDR3 has 15 residues. Germline-derived CDR1 and CDR2 are LGHNA and YSLEER. CDR3 residues: CASSQEAGGTYEQYF. In DNA form, the CDR3 reads TGCGCCAGCAGCCAAGAAGCAGGGGGTACCTACGAGCAGTACTTC.

This clonotype was counted many times. V is TRBV29-1 and J is TRBJ2-5; TRBD1 matches 7 bases. CDR1 is SQVTM, CDR2 ANQGSEA, per germline. V lost 7 bases and J lost 8; bases outside the gene matches: 10. The CDR3 has 12 amino acids. CDR3 in amino acids: CSADQGDSTQYF. As DNA, the CDR3 is TGCAGCGCCGACCAGGGGGATTCCACCCAGTACTTC.

The V call is TRBV20-1, the J call TRBJ2-3; D unclear. Germline CDR1 DFQATT, CDR2 SNEGSKA (reference sequence). V was trimmed by 1 base and J by 4 bases, leaving 12 bases between them. The CDR3 sequence is 14 residues long. CDR3: CSARAPALADTQYF. The CDR3 coding sequence is TGCAGTGCTAGAGCGCCGGCCCTTGCAGATACGCAGTATTTT.

This clonotype was seen a handful of times. One junction end does not reproduce the germline sequence, and a read error may be involved. J is TRBJ1-1 and V is TRBV29-1; D is unclear. CDR1 SQVTM and CDR2 ANQGSEA come from the germline V gene. This CDR3 spans 17 amino acids. The CDR3 reads CSVEDRHLARRNTAAFF. The DNA of the CDR3 is TGCAGCGTTGAAGATCGCCATCTGGCGCGTAGAAACACTGCAGCTTTCTTT. The full variable domain, completed using reference TRBV29-1 and TRBJ1-1, is SAVISQKPSRDICQRGTSLTIQCQVDSQVTMMFWYRQQPGQSLTLIATANQGSEATYESGFVIDKFPISRPNLTFSTLTVSNMSPEDSSIYLCSVEDRHLARRNTAAFFGQGTRLTVV.

This clonotype was seen ten or more times. The gene calls are TRBV3-1 and TRBJ2-1; maybe TRBD2 (6 bases). V shed 4 bases and J shed 3 bases, with 13 bases lying between them. Germline V gene sequence: CDR1 LGHDT, CDR2 YNNKEL (reference sequence). The CDR3 has 15 residues. Here the CDR3 reads CASSPSSELYNEQFF. The CDR3, as DNA: TGTGCCAGCAGCCCATCTAGCGAACTCTACAATGAGCAGTTCTTC.

The CDR3 coding sequence is TGCGCCAGCAGCCGCTTCGGGACTAGCGGCACCTACGAGCAGTACTTC. Translating gives CASSRFGTSGTYEQYF. The chain has TRBV5-1 and TRBJ2-5, with TRBD2 identical over 11 bases. The end of the DNA is better explained by TRBJ2-7, so the J call may be wrong. CDR1 is SGHRS and CDR2 is YFSETQ in the germline V gene. The CDR3 has 16 residues.

In this sample, this clonotype turned up a few times. This sequence joins TRBV3-1 and TRBJ2-7; 7 nucleotides line up with TRBD2. Germline values: CDR1 LGHDT, CDR2 YNNKEL (reference sequence). With 1 base clipped from V and 3 bases from J, the junction kept 6 bases outside the gene matches. CDR3 length equals 15 residues. CDR3 sequence (DNA): TGTGCCAGCAGCCAAGGGCTAGCGGAAAACTACGAGCAGTACTTC. Translating it yields CASSQGLAENYEQYF.

The genes are TRBV14 and TRBJ2-5, with TRBD2 as a possible D gene (6 bases). The assigned J gene may be wrong: the sequence end matches TRBJ2-7 better. The CDR3 is made up of 13 amino acids. CDR1 and CDR2 (germline): SGHDN, FVKESK. CDR3 in DNA: TGTGCCAGCAGCCAGGGACTCTCCCTCGAGCAGTACTTC. Protein: CASSQGLSLEQYF.

This clonotype was seen only a few times. V and J are TRBV20-1 and TRBJ2-5; 12 bases are shared with TRBD2. The DNA end is more similar to TRBJ2-7, so the J call may be wrong. Germline V lookup: CDR1 DFQATT, CDR2 SNEGSKA (reference sequence). The CDR3 has 15 amino acids. CDR3 sequence: CSAPGLAGSDYEQYF. The CDR3 region has the DNA TGCAGTGCCCCAGGACTAGCGGGATCTGACTACGAGCAGTACTTC.

This clonotype was observed once. The chain is built from TRBV6-5 and TRBJ2-7; TRBD2 aligns across 11 bases. The ends lost 2 bases at V and 1 base at J; junction bases unmatched: 4. The CDR3 totals 16 residues. Germline CDR1 is MNHEY and CDR2 is SVGAGI. CDR3 loop: CASSYDGTSGSYEQYF. DNA of the CDR3: TGTGCCAGCAGTTACGACGGGACTAGCGGATCCTACGAGCAGTACTTC.

The chain links TRBV10-1 to TRBJ2-5; unclear D gene. Per the germline V gene, CDR1 is WNHNN and CDR2 is SYGVQD (reference sequence). This CDR3 contains 13 residues. The V end lost 6 bases, the J end lost 5 bases, and 13 bases lay between the germline ends. The CDR3 sequence is CASSPRHEETQYF. The CDR3, as DNA: TGCGCCAGCAGCCCCAGACATGAGGAGACCCAGTACTTC.

This clonotype was seen many times. The rearrangement uses TRBV20-1 and TRBJ1-4; D remains ambiguous. V was cut by 6 bases and J by 0 bases, with 11 bases left in between. Germline-derived CDR1 and CDR2 are DFQATT and SNEGSKA (reference sequence). The CDR3 has 14 residues. The CDR3 nucleotides read TGCAGTGCGCCCCCCAGGTCAACTAATGAAAAACTGTTTTTT. It is translated as CSAPPRSTNEKLFF.

The J gene is TRBJ2-5, the V gene TRBV20-1, with 7 nucleotides matching TRBD2. V shed 4 bases and J 5 bases; nucleotides not matched to a gene: 10. CDR3 length: 14 residues. Germline V gene data show CDR1 as DFQATT and CDR2 as SNEGSKA (reference sequence). The CDR3 sequence is CSAMGEGLGETQYF. DNA of the CDR3: TGCAGTGCTATGGGGGAGGGCCTGGGTGAGACCCAGTACTTC.

This chain links TRBV20-1 with TRBJ2-5, with D possibly being TRBD2 (6 bases). The DNA matches TRBJ2-7 better at its end, which makes the J call doubtful. The CDR3 is 13 amino acids. Germline values: CDR1 DFQATT, CDR2 SNEGSKA (reference sequence). CDR3 in DNA: TGCAGTGTTCCTCTACGGGGAGCGGGCGAGCAGTACTTC. Translating it yields CSVPLRGAGEQYF.

The chain employs TRBV7-2 and TRBJ2-1; D might be TRBD1 (5 bases). Germline V lookup: CDR1 SGHTA, CDR2 FQGNSA. The CDR3 runs 14 residues. V lost 5 bases, J lost 8 bases, and 16 bases lay in between. Written as DNA, the CDR3 is TGTGCCAGCAGCCCAGGGTCAGGGTGGGATGAGCAGTTCTTC. Its translation: CASSPGSGWDEQFF.

This clonotype was counted ten times or more. The chain joins TRBV12-3 or TRBV12-4 to TRBJ2-5, with 7 bases that match TRBD2. The CDR3 is 13 amino acids. Unmatched junction bases numbered 1, after V lost 3 bases and J lost 3 bases. In DNA, the CDR3 is TGTGCCAGCAGTTTTCGGGGGGAAGAGACCCAGTACTTC. It yields the protein CASSFRGEETQYF.

For this clonotype: Relative to the germline gene, one junction end is altered; a read error may explain this. The V call is TRBV20-1, the J call TRBJ2-7, with TRBD2 identical over 11 bases. Germline lookup yields CDR1 DFQATT and CDR2 SNEGSKA (reference sequence). The CDR3 contains 14 residues. CDR3 DNA sequence: TGCAGTGCAGCCGGGACTAGCGGCTCCTGCGAGCAGTACTTC. Residues: CSAAGTSGSCEQYF.

The rearrangement joins TRBV28 to TRBJ1-2; D uncertain. The CDR3 extends over 12 amino acids. V lost 4 bases and J lost 0, with 3 bases in between. Looked up from germline, CDR1 is MDHEN and CDR2 is SYDVKM. The CDR3 sequence is CASSSSNYGYTF. The CDR3 DNA reads TGTGCCAGCAGTTCGTCTAACTATGGCTACACCTTC.

The table lists this clonotype with many counts. The rearrangement links TRBV7-2 to TRBJ2-1, with 11 bases that match TRBD2. CDR1 is SGHTA, CDR2 FQGNSA, per germline. The CDR3 runs to 20 residues. J gave up 0 bases and V 3 bases, and 13 bases lay outside the gene matches. This CDR3 reads CASSLGGLSGRGSSYNEQFF. DNA of the CDR3: TGTGCCAGCAGCTTGGGGGGGCTTAGCGGGAGGGGGAGCTCCTACAATGAGCAGTTCTTC.

In its sample, this clonotype was seen a few times. The chain couples TRBV7-2 to TRBJ2-7, with 8 nucleotides matching TRBD2. From germline, CDR1 is SGHTA and CDR2 FQGNSA. The CDR3 sequence is 16 residues long. The J segment lost 4 bases and the V segment lost 5 bases, leaving 13 bases of the junction unmatched. In DNA form, the CDR3 reads TGTGCCAGCAGCCTCAGGGCCAGCGGGAGTCAATACGAGCAGTACTTC. Protein sequence: CASSLRASGSQYEQYF.

This clonotype was seen a few times. The J gene is TRBJ2-6, the V gene TRBV12-3 or TRBV12-4; D not resolved. There are 15 residues in the CDR3. The V gene lost 4 bases and the J gene lost 0 bases, with 7 bases spanning the gap. The CDR3 bases are TGTGCCAGCAGTTACCGGACCTCTGGGGCCAACGTCCTGACTTTC. It encodes CASSYRTSGANVLTF.

The chain joins TRBV11-3 to TRBJ1-1; possibly TRBD1 for D (6 bases). V was clipped by 3 bases and J by 0 bases, with 11 bases between them. The germline gives CDR1 SGHNT, CDR2 YENEEA. The CDR3 is 15 residues long. CDR3 region: CASSFRTVLNTEAFF. The CDR3 DNA reads TGTGCCAGCAGCTTCCGGACAGTTCTGAACACTGAAGCTTTCTTT.

This clonotype was counted only a few times. V and J are TRBV20-1 and TRBJ1-1; no firm D call. The germline gives CDR1 DFQATT, CDR2 SNEGSKA (reference sequence). With 0 bases removed from V and 7 bases from J, the gap between germline ends came to 9 bases. CDR3 size: 12 residues. The CDR3 loop is CSAREGDREAFF. CDR3 coding DNA: TGCAGTGCTAGAGAGGGAGACCGTGAAGCTTTCTTT.

This clonotype was found a few times. The chain recombines TRBV4-2 with TRBJ2-5; 11 bases are shared with TRBD2. Losses at the gene ends were 0 bases for V and 2 bases for J; bases not matched to a gene: 8. The germline CDR1 and CDR2 sequences are LGHNA and YNFKEQ. CDR3 length: 18 amino acids. CDR3 residues: CASSQEWFVAGGQETQYF. The CDR3 DNA reads as TGTGCCAGCAGCCAAGAATGGTTTGTAGCGGGAGGGCAAGAGACCCAGTACTTC.

This chain links TRBV28 with TRBJ2-1, with TRBD2 identical over 10 bases. The CDR3 loop spans 17 amino acids. V shed 6 bases and J 5 bases; nucleotides not matched to a gene: 13. The V gene's germline CDR1 is MDHEN and CDR2 SYDVKM. CDR3 region: CASSLGLAGGQNNEQFF. The CDR3 DNA follows: TGTGCCAGCAGCTTGGGATTAGCGGGAGGCCAAAACAATGAGCAGTTCTTC.

This chain joins TRBV29-1 and TRBJ2-3, with unresolved D. The V end was cut by 7 bases, the J end by 0 bases, with 23 bases between. Per the germline V gene, CDR1 is SQVTM and CDR2 is ANQGSEA. The CDR3 has 17 residues. The DNA for the CDR3 is TGCAGCGCCCAACCTGCCCCATTTACGGCGAGCACAGATACGCAGTATTTT. Protein sequence: CSAQPAPFTASTDTQYF.

This clonotype was seen at least ten times. V usage is TRBV5-1 and J usage is TRBJ2-7; D might be TRBD1 (6 bases). Germline V gives CDR1 SGHRS, CDR2 YFSETQ. The CDR3 loop spans 15 amino acids. Trimming took off 0 bases at V and 0 bases at J, with 10 bases between the two ends. Here the CDR3 DNA reads TGCGCCAGCAGCTTGGTTGGACAGAGCTCCTACGAGCAGTACTTC. Translating gives CASSLVGQSSYEQYF.

V gene TRBV12-3 or TRBV12-4 combines with J gene TRBJ1-5; D not certain. This CDR3 is 13 amino acids long. The V and J ends lost 2 bases and 4 bases respectively, with 6 bases between them. The chain's CDR3 is CASSLQENQPQHF. CDR3 nucleotides: TGTGCCAGCAGTTTACAAGAAAATCAGCCCCAGCATTTT.

The rearrangement links TRBV5-6 to TRBJ1-1; 7 bases map to TRBD1. Per the germline V gene, CDR1 is SGHDT and CDR2 is YYEEEE. The V and J ends lost 4 bases and 3 bases, in that order; junction bases with no gene match: 6. The CDR3 consists of 14 residues. This chain's CDR3 is CASSVGTGDTEAFF. CDR3 in DNA: TGTGCCAGCAGCGTCGGTACAGGGGACACTGAAGCTTTCTTT.

This clonotype was recorded a few times. V usage is TRBV6-1 and J usage is TRBJ2-3; D is uncertain. Germline lookup yields CDR1 MNHNS and CDR2 SASEGT. The CDR3 is 15 amino acids. V was clipped by 6 bases and J by 3 bases, with 16 bases between them. CDR3 nucleotide sequence: TGTGCCAGCAGGGACGACATTTATGCAACAGATACGCAGTATTTT. It encodes CASRDDIYATDTQYF.